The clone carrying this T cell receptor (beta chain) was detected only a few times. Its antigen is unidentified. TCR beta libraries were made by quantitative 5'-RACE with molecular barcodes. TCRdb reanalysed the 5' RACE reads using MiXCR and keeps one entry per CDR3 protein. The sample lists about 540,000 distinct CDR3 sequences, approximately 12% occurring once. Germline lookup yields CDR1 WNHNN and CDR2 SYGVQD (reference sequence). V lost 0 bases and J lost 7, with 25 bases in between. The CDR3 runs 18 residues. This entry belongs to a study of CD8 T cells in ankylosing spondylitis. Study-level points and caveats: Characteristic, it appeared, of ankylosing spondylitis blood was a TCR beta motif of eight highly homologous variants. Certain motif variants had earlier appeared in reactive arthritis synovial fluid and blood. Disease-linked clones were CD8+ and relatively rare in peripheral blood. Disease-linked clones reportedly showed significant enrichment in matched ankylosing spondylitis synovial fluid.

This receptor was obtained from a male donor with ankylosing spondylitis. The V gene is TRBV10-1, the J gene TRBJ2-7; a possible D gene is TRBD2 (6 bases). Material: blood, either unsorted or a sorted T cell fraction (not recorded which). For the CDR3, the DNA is TGCGCCAGCAGTGAGTCTTACTCCAAGGGAGGCAGGTGCTTTGAGCAGTACTTC. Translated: CASSESYSKGGRCFEQYF.